This entry lists 29 T cell receptor beta chains sequenced from one sample in a study of breast tumors, draining lymph nodes, adjacent tissues. Breast cancer patients provided tissue from their axillary draining lymph nodes. One entry per CDR3 protein results from TCRdb running MiXCR on the multiplex PCR reads. The table shows nearly 200,000 distinct CDR3 sequences, with over 25% occurring only once. Sequencing used axillary lymph node tissue. Receptor source: a female donor with breast cancer. Some clones in this sample may be carry-over from other donors' samples.

This clonotype has a count of ten or more. V is TRBV7-2 and J is TRBJ2-5; D ambiguous. Trimming pared 3 bases from V and 5 bases from J, leaving 4 bases between. This CDR3 has 11 amino acids. Germline values: CDR1 SGHTA, CDR2 FQGNSA. The DNA of the CDR3 is TGTGCCAGCAGCTTGTTCGAGACCCAGTACTTC. Translated, it gives CASSLFETQYF.

The chain joins TRBV14 to TRBJ2-4, with D perhaps TRBD1 or TRBD2 (5 bases each). Trimming pared 0 bases from V and 5 bases from J, leaving 17 bases between. Germline-derived CDR1 and CDR2 are SGHDN and FVKESK. The CDR3 contains 17 residues. The CDR3 spells CASSQDWGGGTQNIQYF. In DNA, the CDR3 is TGTGCCAGCAGCCAAGATTGGGGTGGGGGAACCCAAAACATTCAGTACTTC.

Points on this clonotype: It may be a read error: a sequence one base away is much more abundant. The rearrangement links TRBV7-9 to TRBJ2-1; 10 positions match TRBD1. The junction had 11 bases not matched to a gene; V was cut back by 4 bases and J by 2 bases. The CDR3 contains 18 residues. The germline V gene has CDR1 SEHNR and CDR2 FQNEAQ (reference sequence). The CDR3 loop reads CASSSMEPGQGTYNEQFF. The CDR3 nucleotides read TGTGCCAGCAGCTCCATGGAGCCGGGACAGGGGACCTACAATGAGCAGTTCTTC.

This clonotype was seen repeatedly, ten times or more. The V and J genes are TRBV29-1 and TRBJ1-4; 12 bases match TRBD1. With 5 bases clipped from V and 5 bases from J, the junction kept 9 bases outside the gene matches. Germline values: CDR1 SQVTM, CDR2 ANQGSEA. The CDR3 sequence is 16 residues long. CDR3 amino acids: CSVPGTGGLSNEKLFF. The CDR3 DNA is TGCAGCGTTCCCGGGACAGGGGGCCTCTCGAATGAAAAACTGTTTTTT.

This clonotype has just a few counts. A much larger clone differs from this one at a single base, so this may be a read error. The V gene is TRBV30, the J gene TRBJ1-6; no reliable D call. Deletions cut 1 base from V and 7 bases from J, with 8 bases between. This CDR3 comprises 13 residues. Germline CDR1 and CDR2: GTSNPN and SVGIG (reference sequence). The CDR3 reads CAWSEYSNSPLHF. CDR3 sequence (DNA): TGTGCCTGGAGTGAATACAGCAATTCACCCCTCCACTTT.

J is TRBJ2-3 and V is TRBV7-9; 15 bases map to TRBD2. The CDR3 has 17 amino acids. Trimming removed 5 bases from V and 0 bases from J; junction bases left unmatched: 3. CDR1 is SEHNR, CDR2 FQNEAQ, per germline (reference sequence). The CDR3 DNA reads TGTGCCAGCAGCGGACTAGCGGGGGGGGGGAGCACAGATACGCAGTATTTT. This codes for CASSGLAGGGSTDTQYF.

This clonotype has at least ten counts. This sequence joins TRBV7-2 and TRBJ1-6; D gene uncertain. Germline loops: CDR1 SGHTA, CDR2 FQGNSA. The CDR3 contains 16 residues. The germline V and J ends were trimmed by 1 base and 1 base, with 8 bases remaining between them. CDR3 bases: TGTGCCAGCAGCTTAGAGGTGGGGTCCTATAATTCACCCCTCCACTTT. This codes for CASSLEVGSYNSPLHF.

This chain joins TRBV20-1 and TRBJ2-2, with D possibly TRBD2 on 5 matching bases. CDR1 DFQATT and CDR2 SNEGSKA come from the germline V gene (reference sequence). The CDR3 has 13 amino acids. The germline V and J ends were trimmed by 0 bases and 11 bases, with 13 bases remaining between them. In DNA, the CDR3 is TGCAGTGCTAGAGATCCGGAGTCGGGAGAGCTGTTTTTT. Translation gives CSARDPESGELFF.

This clonotype was counted at least ten times. The V gene is TRBV5-8, the J gene TRBJ2-5; TRBD2 aligns across 7 bases. CDR1 and CDR2 from the germline V gene are SGHTS and YDEGEE. V lost 4 bases, J lost 5 bases, and 8 bases stayed unmatched. There are 14 residues in the CDR3. The CDR3 sequence is CASSPSTSEETQYF. The CDR3 coding sequence is TGTGCCAGCAGCCCTTCTACTAGCGAGGAGACCCAGTACTTC. The entire variable domain, with the rest obtained from reference TRBV5-8 and TRBJ2-5, is as follows: EAGVTQSPTHLIKTRGQQATLRCSPISGHTSVYWYQQALGLGLQFLLWYDEGEERNRGNFPPRFSGRQFPNYSSELNVNALELEDSALYLCASSPSTSEETQYFGPGTRLLVL.

The DNA for the CDR3 is TGTGCCAGCAGTTACGTGGGACTAGCGGGGACTTCTAGCACAGATACGCAGTATTTT. It codes for CASSYVGLAGTSSTDTQYF. This chain links TRBV6-5 with TRBJ2-3, with TRBD2 matching over 13 bases. Per germline, CDR1 MNHEY and CDR2 SVGAGI. The length of the CDR3 is 19 residues. V lost 2 bases, J lost 0 bases, and 8 bases stayed unmatched.

There are many counts of this clonotype. A junction boundary mismatches the germline segment, possibly from a read error. The J gene is TRBJ2-7, the V gene TRBV7-3; 14 bases are shared with TRBD2. CDR1 and CDR2 from the germline V gene are SGHTA and FQGTGA. The CDR3 has 14 amino acids. The CDR3, as DNA: TGTGCCAGCAGCACGGGACTAGCGGGGGAGAAGCAGTGCTTC. As protein: CASSTGLAGEKQCF.

Concerning this clonotype itself: A clone one base away is much larger, so this may be a read error. The chain recombines TRBV11-3 with TRBJ2-1; D tentatively reads TRBD1 or TRBD2 (6 bases each). The CDR3 has 13 residues. V dropped 1 base and J dropped 9 bases, with 10 bases sitting between them. Germline CDR1 reads SGHNT; CDR2 reads YENEEA. DNA for the CDR3: TGTGCCAGCAGCTTAGGGGGGGCCACTGAGCAGTTCTTC. It specifies CASSLGGATEQFF.

At least ten counts were recorded for this clonotype. V gene TRBV25-1 combines with J gene TRBJ1-2; the D is unclear. CDR1 and CDR2 from the germline V gene are MGHDK and SYGVNS. The CDR3 spans 14 residues. Trimming removed 4 bases at V and 0 bases at J, with 9 bases between. The CDR3 nucleotides are TGTGCCAGCAGTGGGCCATCCTCTAACTATGGCTACACCTTC. Translation: CASSGPSSNYGYTF.

This clonotype was seen repeatedly, ten times or more. The chain joins TRBV12-3 or TRBV12-4 to TRBJ1-5; D is ambiguous. This CDR3 is 13 amino acids long. Trimming shortened V by 2 bases and J by 1 base, and 3 bases separated the two germline ends. CDR3 in amino acids: CASSLWSNQPQHF. CDR3 nucleotide sequence: TGTGCCAGCAGTTTATGGAGCAATCAGCCCCAGCATTTT.

This rearrangement joins TRBV28 to TRBJ2-3; perhaps TRBD2 as D (5 bases). The germline gives CDR1 MDHEN, CDR2 SYDVKM. Trimming pared 5 bases from V and 2 bases from J, leaving 14 bases between. The CDR3 extends over 15 amino acids. DNA for the CDR3: TGTGCCAGCAGTCCTCCCAGCGGTTACACAGATACGCAGTATTTT. It is translated as CASSPPSGYTDTQYF.

This clonotype has a count of ten or more. The V call is TRBV19, the J call TRBJ2-5; the match to TRBD2 covers 13 bases. The V and J ends lost 3 bases and 0 bases, in that order; junction bases with no gene match: 1. Germline loops: CDR1 LNHDA, CDR2 SQIVND (reference sequence). The CDR3 has 16 amino acids. The CDR3 sequence is CASSIGTSGDQETQYF. The DNA of the CDR3 is TGTGCCAGTAGTATCGGGACTAGCGGGGACCAAGAGACCCAGTACTTC.

Notes on this clonotype: In this CDR3 the conserved last residue, phenylalanine or tryptophan, is missing, so a read error is likely. V is TRBV5-6 and J is TRBJ1-6; 9 nucleotides align to TRBD1. Trimming took 0 bases from V and 10 from J; bases not matched to a gene: 8. In germline, CDR1 is SGHDT, CDR2 YYEEEE. The CDR3 spans 16 residues. For the CDR3, the DNA is TGTGCCAGCAGCTTGGACACCGGGACAGGGTTCTCACCCCTCCACCTT. This encodes CASSLDTGTGFSPLHL.

This clonotype was detected many times. The chain recombines TRBV7-9 with TRBJ1-2; 7 nucleotides line up with TRBD1. The germline V gene encodes CDR1 SEHNR and CDR2 FQNEAQ (reference sequence). CDR3 length: 13 amino acids. Trimming at V came to 6 bases and at J to 4 bases, leaving 5 bases not matched to a gene. CDR3 sequence: CASSWDSTYGYTF. The CDR3 nucleotides read TGTGCCAGCAGTTGGGACAGCACCTATGGCTACACCTTC.

At least ten counts were recorded for this clonotype. The chain links TRBV5-1 to TRBJ1-2; 12 bases align to TRBD1. This CDR3 contains 16 residues. The germline gives CDR1 SGHRS, CDR2 YFSETQ. V gave up 1 base and J gave up 7 bases; unmatched junction bases: 8. The CDR3 DNA reads TGCGCCAGCAGCTTGTCCTACCGGGACAGGGGGCCTGGCTACACCTTC. It specifies CASSLSYRDRGPGYTF.

The J gene is TRBJ2-1, the V gene TRBV18; tentative D call: TRBD1 (5 bases). This CDR3 has 13 amino acids. Per germline, CDR1 KGHSH and CDR2 LQKENI. Trimming shortened V by 8 bases and J by 5 bases, and 13 bases separated the two germline ends. The DNA of the CDR3 is TGTGCCAGCGTGGCCTCAGGGCACAATGAGCAGTTCTTC. Amino acid sequence: CASVASGHNEQFF. The full variable domain, rest sourced from reference TRBV18 and TRBJ2-1, is NAGVMQNPRHLVRRRGQEARLRCSPMKGHSHVYWYRQLPEEGLKFMVYLQKENIIDESGMPKERFSAEFPKEGPSILRIQQVVRGDSAAYFCASVASGHNEQFFGPGTRLTVL.

Concerning this clonotype: It is unclear where the CDR3 begins or ends on the DNA, so no DNA is shown, and the CDR3 is as TCRdb lists it. This sequence joins TRBV15 and TRBJ2-3; the table's D gene call, TRBD2, was not cross checked with the DNA. The CDR3 region is 24 residues in length, termini included. CDR1 is LNHNV and CDR2 is YYDKDF in the germline V gene (reference sequence). CDR3: CATSSSYICSAVRLAGVRADTQYF.

This clonotype was observed many times. The genes are TRBV6-1 and TRBJ1-6, with no clear D. Trimming pared 6 bases from V and 8 bases from J, leaving 11 bases between. This CDR3 has 13 residues. Germline CDR1 reads MNHNS; CDR2 reads SASEGT. In DNA, the CDR3 is TGTGCCAGCAGGGAGGGTAGCGATTCACCCCTCCACTTT. It encodes CASREGSDSPLHF.

Many counts were recorded for this clonotype. The rearrangement joins TRBV5-6 to TRBJ1-5, with D tentatively TRBD1 (5 bases). Germline CDR1 and CDR2: SGHDT and YYEEEE. This CDR3 is 20 amino acids long. Trimming shortened V by 4 bases and J by 4 bases, and 30 bases separated the two germline ends. CDR3 in DNA: TGTGCCAGCAGCCCCCTCATAAAGGTTCAGATACAGGATCCTAATCAGCCCCAGCATTTT. Protein product: CASSPLIKVQIQDPNQPQHF.

As for this clonotype: A read error is possible here, since a much larger clone lies one base away. This chain links TRBV9 with TRBJ1-3; weak D call: TRBD1 (5 bases). The CDR3 covers 15 residues. The germline gives CDR1 SGDLS, CDR2 YYNGEE. CDR3 sequence: CASSVEGAGGNTTYF. The CDR3 nucleotides are TGTGCCAGCAGCGTAGAAGGGGCTGGTGGAAACACCACATATTTT. Full variable domain (outside the CDR3, taken from reference TRBV9 and TRBJ1-3): DSGVTQTPKHLITATGQRVTLRCSPRSGDLSVYWYQQSLDQGLQFLIQYYNGEERAKGNILERFSAQQFPDLHSELNLSSLELGDSALYFCASSVEGAGGNTTYFGEGSWLTVV.

This clonotype was seen repeatedly, ten times or more. The CDR3 spells CASSYEGRANEKLFF. The DNA for the CDR3 is TGTGCCAGCAGTTACGAGGGCAGGGCGAATGAAAAACTGTTTTTT. The chain recombines TRBV6-6 with TRBJ1-4; a possible D gene is TRBD1 (5 bases). Trimming cost V 2 bases and J 5 bases, with 12 bases left between them. The CDR3 consists of 15 residues. Per germline, CDR1 MNHNY and CDR2 SVGAGI (reference sequence).

Many counts were recorded for this clonotype. This rearrangement joins TRBV6-6 to TRBJ2-7; TRBD1 is a possible D gene (6 bases). V shed 6 bases and J shed 4 bases, with 16 bases lying between them. CDR1 and CDR2 (germline): MNHNY, SVGAGI (reference sequence). The CDR3 spans 14 residues. This CDR3 is CASRPDRNTYEQYF. The CDR3, as DNA: TGTGCCAGCAGGCCGGACAGAAACACTTACGAGCAGTACTTC.

This clonotype came up many times. The chain combines TRBV6-1 with TRBJ2-2; 9 nucleotides align to TRBD2. Per germline, CDR1 MNHNS and CDR2 SASEGT. V trimming: 6 bases; J trimming: 1 base; junction bases outside the gene matches: 18. The CDR3 extends over 20 amino acids. DNA for the CDR3: TGTGCCAGCAGCCAAAACCCGTGGGTGCGGGGGGGCCTGAACACCGGGGAGCTGTTTTTT. Amino acid sequence: CASSQNPWVRGGLNTGELFF.

On this clonotype: The junction departs from germline at one end; a sequencing error may be responsible. The chain couples TRBV12-3 or TRBV12-4 to TRBJ2-5, with TRBD1 identical over 11 bases. The CDR3 runs 15 residues. The DNA of the CDR3 is TGTGCCGGCAGTTCCGCCGGGACAGGGGGAGAGACCCAGTACTTC. Its translation is CAGSSAGTGGETQYF.

Notes on this clonotype: As the CDR3 is not closed by the conserved phenylalanine or tryptophan, this likely results from a read error. The V gene is TRBV19, the J gene TRBJ2-6; tentative D call: TRBD1 (5 bases). The CDR3 has 12 amino acids. The V gene's germline CDR1 is LNHDA and CDR2 SQIVND (reference sequence). The V end lost 3 bases, the J end lost 13 bases, and 10 bases lay between the germline ends. CDR3 sequence: CASSIPRVVLTY. The CDR3 DNA reads as TGTGCCAGTAGTATTCCCAGGGTGGTCCTGACTTAC.